Listed here are 22 T cell receptor beta chains from one sample, sequenced in a study of cytomegalovirus exposure and HLA in healthy donors. The primer mix had 60 Vbeta and 13 Jbeta primers. Profiling relied on immunoSEQ multiplex PCR, and the TCRdb table lists in-frame clones only, not all of them. The sample contains approximately 110,000 clones, 65% to 80% of which appear only once. The sample comprised PBMCs. The receptors were sampled from a woman aged 60-75 years in good health and CMV-seropositive.

The chain links TRBV4-3 to TRBJ2-7; 9 bases match TRBD2. Germline lookup yields CDR1 LGHNA and CDR2 YSLEER. V was clipped by 0 bases and J by 5 bases; unmatched bases: 5. This CDR3 comprises 15 residues. The CDR3: CASSQDLGTSNEQYF. The CDR3 region has the DNA TGCGCCAGCAGCCAAGATCTTGGGACTAGCAACGAGCAGTACTTC.

The chain employs TRBV4-1 and TRBJ2-7; unclear D gene. Germline values: CDR1 MGHRA, CDR2 YSYEKL. Trimming removed 4 bases at V and 5 bases at J, with 9 bases between. The length of the CDR3 is 12 residues. The CDR3 region has the DNA TGCGCCAGCAGCCTTGGGCCCAACGAGCAGTACTTC. This codes for CASSLGPNEQYF.

The sample holds one count of this clone. The V and J genes are TRBV18 and TRBJ2-1, with 7 nucleotides matching TRBD2. J lost 3 bases, V lost 0 bases, and 5 bases had no gene match. CDR3 size: 16 residues. CDR1 and CDR2 (germline): KGHSH, LQKENI. CDR3 protein: CASSPPGGGVYNEQFF. The CDR3 region has the DNA TGTGCCAGCTCACCACCTGGCGGGGGAGTCTACAATGAGCAGTTCTTC.

V and J are TRBV6-4 and TRBJ1-2; 7 nucleotides line up with TRBD1. Germline V gives CDR1 MRHNA, CDR2 SNTAGT. The CDR3 is 15 amino acids. Trimming took 6 bases from V and 0 from J; bases not matched to a gene: 7. CDR3 coding DNA: TGTGCCAGCAGCCACGGGACAGCCGCTAACTATGGCTACACCTTC. It translates to CASSHGTAANYGYTF.

The chain combines TRBV5-4 with TRBJ1-2; 8 bases are a match to TRBD1. Looked up from germline, CDR1 is SGHNT and CDR2 is YYREEE (reference sequence). The CDR3 loop spans 16 amino acids. Trimming at V came to 4 bases and at J to 4 bases, leaving 12 bases not matched to a gene. CDR3 sequence: CASSDSGQGRSYGYTF. For the CDR3, the DNA is TGTGCCAGCAGCGACTCCGGACAGGGACGTAGCTATGGCTACACCTTC.

The rearrangement joins TRBV10-2 to TRBJ1-1; D is unclear. Germline values: CDR1 WSHSY, CDR2 SAAADI. CDR3 size: 11 residues. The V end was cut by 8 bases, the J end by 5 bases, with 9 bases between. The CDR3 sequence: CASVEGTEAFF. CDR3 nucleotides: TGCGCCAGCGTTGAGGGAACTGAAGCTTTCTTT.

Comments on this clone: The junction differs from germline at one of its ends, possibly a read error. This chain connects TRBV7-9 to TRBJ1-1, with a possible D match to TRBD1 (5 bases). Germline V gene lookup returns CDR1 SEHNR and CDR2 FQNEAQ (reference sequence). This CDR3 spans 15 amino acids. In nucleotides, the CDR3 is TGTGCCAGCAACTTAGTTCAGGGTCCGGGCACTGAAGCTTTCTTT. Encoded protein: CASNLVQGPGTEAFF. Full variable domain (missing parts from reference TRBV7-9 and TRBJ1-1): DTGVSQNPRHKITKRGQNVTFRCDPISEHNRLYWYRQTLGQGPEFLTYFQNEAQLEKSRLLSDRFSAERPKGSFSTLEIQRTEQGDSAMYLCASNLVQGPGTEAFFGQGTRLTVV.

This clone showed up just once. The chain links TRBV11-2 to TRBJ2-7; TRBD1 aligns across 8 bases. Germline-derived CDR1 and CDR2 are SGHAT and FQNNGV. The CDR3 totals 15 residues. The J segment lost 1 base and the V segment lost 1 base, leaving 3 bases of the junction unmatched. The DNA for the CDR3 is TGTGCCAGCAGCTTAGTAGGGACAGGATCCTACGAGCAGTACTTC. It translates to CASSLVGTGSYEQYF.

The chain links TRBV5-5 to TRBJ1-2; 10 nucleotides agree with TRBD1. From germline, CDR1 is SGHKS and CDR2 YYEKEE (reference sequence). CDR3 length: 15 residues. The V and J ends lost 4 bases and 4 bases, in that order; junction bases with no gene match: 7. CDR3 nucleotides: TGTGCCAGCAGCATCAGACAGGGGGCGATCTATGGCTACACCTTC. Translated, it gives CASSIRQGAIYGYTF.

The chain employs TRBV30 and TRBJ1-1; 9 bases fit TRBD1. This CDR3 is built from 13 residues. V was pared by 5 bases and J by 2 bases, with 3 bases of the junction left unmatched. Germline CDR1 is GTSNPN and CDR2 is SVGIG (reference sequence). The CDR3 region is CAWAGQGNTEAFF. In DNA form, the CDR3 reads TGTGCCTGGGCGGGACAGGGAAACACTGAAGCTTTCTTT.

This clone is a singleton in its sample. V gene TRBV7-9 combines with J gene TRBJ2-2; 8 bases line up with TRBD2. V lost 7 bases to trimming and J lost 0 bases; unmatched junction nucleotides: 10. This CDR3 contains 17 residues. CDR1 is SEHNR, CDR2 FQNEAQ, per germline (reference sequence). CDR3 residues: CASTQAGAGTNTGELFF. CDR3 sequence (DNA): TGTGCCAGCACCCAAGCGGGGGCAGGTACGAACACCGGGGAGCTGTTTTTT.

The chain carries TRBV27 and TRBJ2-1, with D possibly TRBD2 on 5 matching bases. V was trimmed by 4 bases and J by 9 bases, leaving 10 bases between them. CDR1 is MNHEY, CDR2 SMNVEV, per germline (reference sequence). CDR3 size: 12 residues. CDR3 coding DNA: TGTGCCAGCAGTTATCTAGCTTCTGAGCAGTTCTTC. Amino acids: CASSYLASEQFF.

This chain uses TRBV4-3 with TRBJ1-1; TRBD1 is a possible D gene (5 bases). V was trimmed by 0 bases and J by 4 bases, leaving 15 bases between them. The CDR3 runs 16 residues. The germline V gene encodes CDR1 LGHNA and CDR2 YSLEER. The CDR3, as DNA: TGCGCCAGCAGCCAAGATCGGGGAGGGGTGGCCACTGAAGCTTTCTTT. Protein product: CASSQDRGGVATEAFF.

V and J are TRBV6-5 and TRBJ1-5, with 10 bases aligning to TRBD1. Germline-derived CDR1 and CDR2 are MNHEY and SVGAGI. The CDR3 runs to 15 residues. V was pared by 6 bases and J by 0 bases, with 2 bases of the junction left unmatched. CDR3 protein: CASSRDRGSNQPQHF. CDR3 sequence (DNA): TGTGCCAGCAGCCGGGACAGGGGTAGCAATCAGCCCCAGCATTTT.

This clone is judged medium-sized. The chain couples TRBV19 to TRBJ1-4; 8 positions agree with TRBD1. Losses at the gene ends were 9 bases for V and 10 bases for J; bases not matched to a gene: 7. This CDR3 is built from 12 residues. CDR1 is LNHDA and CDR2 is SQIVND in the germline V gene (reference sequence). The CDR3 coding sequence is TGTGCCAGCGGACAGGGTGGGGGAAAACTGTTTTTT. Protein: CASGQGGGKLFF.

This chain joins TRBV18 and TRBJ2-7, with D possibly being TRBD2 (6 bases). Germline V CDR1 and CDR2: KGHSH, LQKENI. The CDR3 runs to 15 residues. Trimming stripped 3 bases from V and 4 bases from J, with 16 bases between. The CDR3 sequence: CASSPSVLAGYEQYF. The DNA of the CDR3 is TGTGCCAGCTCACCTTCGGTCCTCGCGGGGTACGAGCAGTACTTC.

This clone showed up just a few times. This chain uses TRBV9 with TRBJ2-5, with TRBD2 matching 10 bases. From germline, CDR1 is SGDLS and CDR2 YYNGEE. Trimming cost V 2 bases and J 4 bases; bases outside gene matches: 5. This CDR3 contains 15 residues. This CDR3 is CASSVSASGGETQYF. CDR3 DNA: TGTGCCAGCAGCGTTTCGGCTAGCGGGGGAGAGACCCAGTACTTC.

The sample holds a few counts of this clone. The chain joins TRBV10-3 to TRBJ1-2; 9 bases map to TRBD1. Germline trimming cut 7 bases from V and 8 bases from J; bases unmatched to any gene: 11. This CDR3 has 14 residues. Germline loops: CDR1 ENHRY, CDR2 SYGVKD. Here the CDR3 DNA reads TGTGCCATCACTGACGTGAACAGGGGGCAGGGCTACACCTTC. Protein sequence: CAITDVNRGQGYTF.

This rearrangement joins TRBV7-3 to TRBJ1-2; TRBD1 is a possible D gene (5 bases). CDR1 is SGHTA and CDR2 is FQGTGA in the germline V gene. This CDR3 is 14 amino acids long. V was clipped by 5 bases and J by 2 bases, with 12 bases between them. The CDR3 DNA reads TGTGCCAGCAGCCCCAGCCAGGGAAACTATGGCTACACCTTC. It encodes CASSPSQGNYGYTF.

This clone was counted between two and nine times. This chain links TRBV5-1 with TRBJ1-1, with 9 bases that match TRBD1. V gave up 0 bases and J gave up 4 bases; unmatched junction bases: 7. CDR3 length: 16 amino acids. Germline-derived CDR1 and CDR2 are SGHRS and YFSETQ. The CDR3 DNA follows: TGCGCCAGCAGCTTGGACCGGACAGGGGTGGTCACTGAAGCTTTCTTT. Protein product: CASSLDRTGVVTEAFF.

The chain recombines TRBV27 with TRBJ2-2; 7 bases are shared with TRBD1. Germline V gene lookup returns CDR1 MNHEY and CDR2 SMNVEV (reference sequence). J gave up 4 bases and V 6 bases, and 8 bases lay outside the gene matches. The length of the CDR3 is 15 residues. CDR3 region: CASRTDRVSTGELFF. CDR3 bases: TGTGCCAGCAGAACCGACAGGGTGAGCACCGGGGAGCTGTTTTTT.

V and J are TRBV19 and TRBJ2-1; the D gene is possibly TRBD2 (7 bases). Trimming removed 4 bases from V and 15 bases from J, with 19 bases in between. Germline V gene data show CDR1 as LNHDA and CDR2 as SQIVND (reference sequence). This CDR3 is 13 amino acids long. CDR3 in DNA: TGTGCCAGTAGTAGGGAGGGGGGCAGGGCAGCGTTCTTC. This sequence encodes CASSREGGRAAFF.